The 32 T cell receptor beta chains presented below share a single source sample, sequenced in a study of blood T cells in healthy people across ages. A J-beta primer mix and a sample-barcoded 5' primer were used in a second PCR of roughly 6 to 11 cycles. TCRdb processed the 5' RACE reads anew with MiXCR; each CDR3 protein has one entry. The table shows about 650,000 distinct CDR3 sequences, with roughly 32% occurring only once. The sequencing input was blood. Receptor source: a woman of 80 years or more in good health.

This clonotype appeared many times. The gene calls are TRBV12-3 or TRBV12-4 and TRBJ1-1; no clear D gene. Trimming cost V 2 bases and J 5 bases, with 6 bases left between them. This CDR3 comprises 12 residues. DNA of the CDR3: TGTGCCAGCAGTTTATCGTGGACTGAAGCTTTCTTT. Translated, it gives CASSLSWTEAFF.

In its sample, this clonotype was seen many times. The V call is TRBV6-5, the J call TRBJ2-3; D gene ambiguous. The CDR3 extends over 13 amino acids. V lost 9 bases to trimming and J lost 6 bases, with 16 bases between them. Germline V CDR1 and CDR2: MNHEY, SVGAGI. The CDR3 coding sequence is TGTGCCAGTGCTCCCGTGGAAAGGGATACGCAGTATTTT. Translated: CASAPVERDTQYF.

The rearrangement uses TRBV7-2 and TRBJ1-1; 8 bases are shared with TRBD1. The CDR3 totals 14 residues. Germline V gene data show CDR1 as SGHTA and CDR2 as FQGNSA. V was clipped by 5 bases and J by 4 bases; unmatched bases: 6. The CDR3 DNA follows: TGTGCCAGCAGCGTGGACAGGGTCCGCACTGAAGCTTTCTTT. Its protein is CASSVDRVRTEAFF. Full variable domain (outside the CDR3, taken from reference TRBV7-2 and TRBJ1-1): GAGVSQSPSNKVTEKGKDVELRCDPISGHTALYWYRQSLGQGLEFLIYFQGNSAPDKSGLPSDRFSAERTGGSVSTLTIQRTQQEDSAVYLCASSVDRVRTEAFFGQGTRLTVV.

This rearrangement joins TRBV11-2 to TRBJ1-1, with no clear D. Germline V gives CDR1 SGHAT, CDR2 FQNNGV. Between the trimmed V and J ends, which lost 8 bases and 0 bases, there was a span of 13 bases. The length of the CDR3 is 14 residues. CDR3 in amino acids: CASGPAGVNTEAFF. In DNA form, the CDR3 reads TGTGCCAGCGGCCCGGCGGGAGTGAACACTGAAGCTTTCTTT. The full variable domain, rest sourced from reference TRBV11-2 and TRBJ1-1, is EAGVAQSPRYKIIEKRQSVAFWCNPISGHATLYWYQQILGQGPKLLIQFQNNGVVDDSQLPKDRFSAERLKGVDSTLKIQPAKLEDSAVYLCASGPAGVNTEAFFGQGTRLTVV.

This clonotype was observed at least ten times. This chain connects TRBV30 to TRBJ1-2, with D possibly being TRBD1 (6 bases). The CDR3 spans 14 residues. Germline CDR1 reads GTSNPN; CDR2 reads SVGIG (reference sequence). V dropped 2 bases and J dropped 0 bases, with 10 bases sitting between them. CDR3 bases: TGTGCCTGGAGTATCACAGGGACTAACTATGGCTACACCTTC. Translated: CAWSITGTNYGYTF.

On this clonotype itself: This could be a read error, since a much larger clone is one nucleotide away. Lacking the conserved final phenylalanine or tryptophan, this CDR3 likely reflects a read error. V is TRBV20-1 and J is TRBJ1-5; TRBD1 agrees at 8 bases. Germline CDR1 is DFQATT and CDR2 is SNEGSKA (reference sequence). Trimming cost V 5 bases and J 6 bases; bases outside gene matches: 12. The CDR3 runs 15 residues. The CDR3 DNA is TGCAGTGCTTCACGGGTACAGGGGGTCGGTCAGCCCCAGCATGTT. This gives the protein CSASRVQGVGQPQHV.

Remarks on this clonotype: One end of the junction is discordant with germline, which a read error may explain. The CDR3 DNA is TGTGCCAGCAGCCTAAGACTAGCGGGGGACGAGCGGCTAGCCAAAAACATTCGGTACTTC. Encoded protein: CASSLRLAGDERLAKNIRYF. This chain links TRBV5-5 with TRBJ2-4; 12 nucleotides align to TRBD2. In germline, CDR1 is SGHKS, CDR2 YYEKEE (reference sequence). The CDR3 sequence is 20 residues long.

This clonotype was seen at least ten times. The chain links TRBV7-9 to TRBJ2-1, with TRBD1 as a possible D gene (5 bases). V was pared by 9 bases and J by 7 bases, with 28 bases between. This CDR3 has 17 amino acids. CDR1 and CDR2 (germline): SEHNR, FQNEAQ (reference sequence). The CDR3 region has the DNA TGTGCCAGTCGTCGCGCAGTGGGCAGGGATGTTTCGAATGAGCAGTTCTTC. This encodes CASRRAVGRDVSNEQFF.

This clonotype was seen many times. The J gene is TRBJ1-2, the V gene TRBV4-2; D remains unclear. The CDR3 is 15 residues long. V lost 0 bases, J lost 7 bases, and 15 bases lay in between. Germline V gene data show CDR1 as LGHNA and CDR2 as YNFKEQ. The CDR3 DNA sequence: TGTGCCAGCAGCCAAGATCCTCAACGGAGTGGTGGCTACACCTTC. It is translated as CASSQDPQRSGGYTF.

This chain connects TRBV6-1 to TRBJ1-1; TRBD1 might be the D (6 bases). This CDR3 is built from 14 residues. CDR1 MNHNS and CDR2 SASEGT come from the germline V gene. V dropped 7 bases and J dropped 4 bases, with 16 bases sitting between them. The CDR3 DNA sequence: TGTGCCAGCAAACTACAGGGACCGAGCACTGAAGCTTTCTTT. Protein product: CASKLQGPSTEAFF.

This clonotype was seen ten or more times. The V call is TRBV10-3, the J call TRBJ1-1; no reliable D call. With 4 bases removed from V and 7 bases from J, the gap between germline ends came to 13 bases. Germline V gene data show CDR1 as ENHRY and CDR2 as SYGVKD. This CDR3 has 13 amino acids. CDR3 amino acids: CAISVNQALEAFF. The CDR3 coding sequence is TGTGCCATCAGTGTCAATCAAGCCCTTGAAGCTTTCTTT.

This clonotype appeared once. The rearrangement uses TRBV12-3 or TRBV12-4 and TRBJ2-3; D gene uncertain. The V end was cut by 2 bases, the J end by 15 bases, with 21 bases between. This CDR3 region has 14 residues. The CDR3 DNA reads TGTGCCAGCAGTTTAAGAATACGAGCAGATACGGAATATTTT. Its protein is CASSLRIRADTEYF.

The chain has TRBV6-2 or TRBV6-3 and TRBJ2-7; a possible D gene is TRBD1 (7 bases). The J call may be incorrect, as the DNA end agrees better with TRBJ2-5. CDR1 is MNHEY and CDR2 is SVGEGT in the germline V gene. The CDR3 contains 12 residues. Here the CDR3 DNA reads TGTGCCACCCAGGGGGGTACAGAGACCCAGTACTTC. Translated: CATQGGTETQYF.

This clonotype was detected a few times. In nucleotides, the CDR3 is TGTGCCAGCAGTCTCACTAGCTCTGGAAACACCATATATTTT. This gives the protein CASSLTSSGNTIYF. The V gene is TRBV28, the J gene TRBJ1-3; D not certain. Germline V CDR1 and CDR2: MDHEN, SYDVKM. The CDR3 has 14 amino acids. Trimming took 5 bases from V and 0 from J, leaving 8 bases between them.

This clonotype came up many times. This chain links TRBV20-1 with TRBJ1-1; D uncertain. The CDR3 is 14 residues long. V shed 2 bases and J shed 5 bases, with 15 bases lying between them. Germline lookup yields CDR1 DFQATT and CDR2 SNEGSKA (reference sequence). CDR3 region: CSARRIGGRTEAFF. DNA for the CDR3: TGCAGTGCTAGACGAATTGGAGGTCGGACTGAAGCTTTCTTT.

At least ten counts were recorded for this clonotype. V usage is TRBV7-3 and J usage is TRBJ2-7, with D unclear. The CDR3 runs 13 residues. From germline, CDR1 is SGHTA and CDR2 FQGTGA. Trimming cost V 3 bases and J 4 bases, with 10 bases left between them. The CDR3 sequence is CASSFLHGYEQYF. CDR3 nucleotides: TGTGCCAGCAGCTTTCTTCATGGGTACGAGCAGTACTTC.

This rearrangement joins TRBV6-1 to TRBJ1-4; a possible D gene is TRBD1 (5 bases). V lost 1 base to trimming and J lost 4 bases, with 10 bases between them. CDR1 and CDR2 (germline): MNHNS, SASEGT. This CDR3 has 15 amino acids. The CDR3 DNA reads TGTGCCAGCAGTGAAGTGGGGACGTATAATGAAAAACTGTTTTTT. Translation: CASSEVGTYNEKLFF.

V and J are TRBV6-1 and TRBJ2-5; no firm D call. The DNA end is more similar to TRBJ2-7, so the J call may be wrong. In germline, CDR1 is MNHNS, CDR2 SASEGT. The CDR3 contains 14 residues. In nucleotides, the CDR3 is TGTGCCAGCAGTGAAACGCCATTAGGCCACGAGCAGTACTTC. Translating gives CASSETPLGHEQYF.

This clonotype was seen ten or more times. V and J are TRBV5-1 and TRBJ2-1; TRBD2 is a possible D gene (5 bases). CDR3 length equals 18 residues. Germline V CDR1 and CDR2: SGHRS, YFSETQ. Deletions cut 2 bases from V and 0 bases from J, with 18 bases between. The CDR3 DNA reads as TGCGCCAGCAGCTTAAATCCTGGTCGGGGAAACTCCTACAATGAGCAGTTCTTC. It translates to CASSLNPGRGNSYNEQFF.

The chain couples TRBV10-2 to TRBJ2-1, with 8 bases lining up with TRBD1. Trimming took 2 bases from V and 8 from J; bases not matched to a gene: 8. The CDR3 sequence is 15 residues long. CDR1 is WSHSY, CDR2 SAAADI, per germline. CDR3 coding DNA: TGCGCCAGCAGTGAGGGACAGGGTAGTTTCCATGAGCAGTTCTTC. As protein: CASSEGQGSFHEQFF.

This chain uses TRBV9 with TRBJ2-4, with D perhaps matching TRBD1 (5 bases). The CDR3 covers 15 residues. V was pared by 2 bases and J by 13 bases, with 22 bases between. Germline lookup yields CDR1 SGDLS and CDR2 YYNGEE. The DNA of the CDR3 is TGTGCCAGCAGCGTGTTGGACAACTCCTACAATGAGCAGTACTTC. It encodes CASSVLDNSYNEQYF.

The chain employs TRBV29-1 and TRBJ2-3; 10 nucleotides match TRBD2. The V segment lost 6 bases and the J segment 1 base; nucleotides outside the gene matches: 7. Germline CDR1 reads SQVTM; CDR2 reads ANQGSEA. The length of the CDR3 is 15 residues. CDR3 sequence: CSVILAGSGTDTQYF. CDR3 bases: TGCAGCGTAATACTAGCGGGATCTGGCACAGATACGCAGTATTTT.

This clonotype was counted between two and nine times. This chain uses TRBV2 with TRBJ1-1; the match to TRBD1 covers 7 bases. The CDR3 sequence is 13 residues long. V was clipped by 6 bases and J by 8 bases; unmatched bases: 9. CDR1 and CDR2 (germline): SNHLY, FYNNEI. The chain's CDR3 is CASRAGQWEEAFF. Written as DNA, the CDR3 is TGTGCCAGCAGGGCGGGACAGTGGGAGGAAGCTTTCTTT.

This clonotype showed up just a few times. A read error may be the cause here, since a much bigger clone is one base away. This chain joins TRBV5-6 and TRBJ2-1; TRBD1 matches 10 bases. The CDR3 contains 15 residues. V lost 4 bases, J lost 9 bases, and 10 bases stayed unmatched. CDR1 is SGHDT and CDR2 is YYEEEE in the germline V gene. The CDR3 spells CASSGSGQGGSEQFF. Written as DNA, the CDR3 is TGTGCCAGCAGCGGCTCAGGACAGGGGGGGAGTGAGCAGTTCTTC.

This clonotype was recorded many times. The J gene is TRBJ2-7, the V gene TRBV5-6, with TRBD2 matching 10 bases. After removal of 0 bases from V and 4 bases from J, the junction contained 4 bases not matched to a gene. This CDR3 contains 15 residues. Germline V lookup: CDR1 SGHDT, CDR2 YYEEEE. The CDR3 nucleotides are TGTGCCAGCAGCTTGGACCTAGCGGGGGTTTACGAGCAGTACTTC. It is translated as CASSLDLAGVYEQYF. The variable domain in full, with the rest retrieved from reference TRBV5-6 and TRBJ2-7, is DAGVTQSPTHLIKTRGQQVTLRCSPKSGHDTVSWYQQALGQGPQFIFQYYEEEERQRGNFPDRFSGHQFPNYSSELNVNALLLGDSALYLCASSLDLAGVYEQYFGPGTRLTVT.

This clonotype came up many times. This chain connects TRBV5-1 to TRBJ2-7, with TRBD2 matching over 7 bases. The CDR3 runs 15 residues. Germline V gene data show CDR1 as SGHRS and CDR2 as YFSETQ. J was trimmed by 0 bases and V by 4 bases; bases with no gene match: 7. The CDR3 coding sequence is TGCGCCAGCAGCCCGGGAGGCGGGAGCTCCTACGAGCAGTACTTC. Translation: CASSPGGGSSYEQYF.

This clonotype was seen repeatedly, ten times or more. This sequence joins TRBV6-6 and TRBJ1-5; no clear D. The CDR3 has 12 residues. In germline, CDR1 is MNHNY, CDR2 SVGAGI (reference sequence). The ends were cut back, 11 bases at V and 5 bases at J, with 13 bases in the middle. CDR3 protein: CAAGIWDQPQHF. The CDR3 coding sequence is TGTGCCGCGGGGATATGGGATCAGCCCCAGCATTTT.

A note on this clonotype: A much larger clone differs by one base, so this may be a read error. The rearrangement links TRBV20-1 to TRBJ2-3, with no clear D. This CDR3 contains 14 residues. V lost 5 bases and J 4 bases, leaving 16 bases between the germline ends. Germline CDR1 is DFQATT and CDR2 is SNEGSKA (reference sequence). CDR3 sequence: CSAGGWGSADTQYF. CDR3 nucleotide sequence: TGCAGTGCTGGTGGGTGGGGAAGCGCAGATACGCAGTATTTT.

The chain employs TRBV2 and TRBJ1-1; possible D gene TRBD1, 5 bases. The CDR3 length is 12 residues. The V gene lost 7 bases and the J gene lost 11 bases, with 17 bases spanning the gap. Germline V gene sequence: CDR1 SNHLY, CDR2 FYNNEI. The CDR3 protein is CASIPGAGGAFF. CDR3 bases: TGTGCCAGCATACCCGGGGCTGGCGGGGCTTTCTTT.

As concerns this clonotype: A clone one base away is much larger, so this may be a read error. The chain is built from TRBV6-2 or TRBV6-3 and TRBJ2-5; 10 bases agree with TRBD2. CDR1 and CDR2 from the germline V gene are MNHEY and SVGEGT. The V segment lost 7 bases and the J segment 11 bases; nucleotides outside the gene matches: 13. The CDR3 length is 14 residues. The CDR3 region has the DNA TGTGCCAGCATCCGAGCGGGGGGGCCTTGGGAGCAGTACTTC. Translated: CASIRAGGPWEQYF.

In its sample, this clonotype was seen many times. The rearrangement links TRBV12-3 or TRBV12-4 to TRBJ1-2, with D possibly being TRBD1 (6 bases). The CDR3 has 15 residues. V lost 2 bases to trimming and J lost 2 bases, with 12 bases between them. CDR3 DNA: TGTGCCAGCAGTTTATCAGGGAGGGGGAACTATGGCTACACCTTC. It is translated as CASSLSGRGNYGYTF.

This clonotype was observed at least ten times. The chain uses TRBV20-1 and TRBJ2-5; D might be TRBD1 or TRBD2, each matching 5 bases. V was trimmed by 4 bases and J by 3 bases, leaving 18 bases between them. The CDR3 length is 15 residues. Germline assignment: CDR1 DFQATT and CDR2 SNEGSKA (reference sequence). The CDR3 DNA reads TGCAGTGCTATGCTCCGCCAGGGACCAAAAGAGACCCAGTACTTC. Encoded protein: CSAMLRQGPKETQYF.